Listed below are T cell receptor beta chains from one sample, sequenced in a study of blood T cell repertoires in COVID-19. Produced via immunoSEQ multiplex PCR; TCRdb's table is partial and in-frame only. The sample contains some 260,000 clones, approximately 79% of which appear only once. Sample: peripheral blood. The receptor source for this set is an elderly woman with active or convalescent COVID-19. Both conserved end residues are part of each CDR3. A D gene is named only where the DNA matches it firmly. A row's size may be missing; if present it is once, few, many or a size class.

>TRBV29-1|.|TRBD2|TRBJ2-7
TGCAGCGTTGTGGAGGTAGCGGGGTCATACGAGCAGTACTTC
CSVVEVAGSYEQYF
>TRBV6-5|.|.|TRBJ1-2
TGTGCCAGCACCAAGGGTGGGACACCGACGAGCTACACCTTC
CASTKGGTPTSYTF
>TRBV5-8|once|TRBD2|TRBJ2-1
TGTGCCAGCAGCTCACTAGCGGGAGGGATCTACAATGAGCAGTTCTTC
CASSSLAGGIYNEQFF
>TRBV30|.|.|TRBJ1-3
TGTGCCTGGAGCGCGCAAGGGGGTCTCTCTGGAAACACCATATATTTT
CAWSAQGGLSGNTIYF
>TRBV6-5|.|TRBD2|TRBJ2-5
TGTGCCAGCAGTCCAGCGGGGCCAGAGACCCAGTACTTC
CASSPAGPETQYF
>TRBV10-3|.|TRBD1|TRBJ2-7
TGTGCCATCAGCTCGGGACAGGGTAACGAGCAGTACTTC
CAISSGQGNEQYF
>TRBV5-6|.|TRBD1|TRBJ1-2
TGTGCCAGCAGCTTAACTACAGGGGGCTATAATAGTGGCTACACCTTC
CASSLTTGGYNSGYTF
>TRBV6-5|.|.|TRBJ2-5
TGTGCCAGCAGTTACACAGGGCTACAGACCCAGTACTTC
CASSYTGLQTQYF
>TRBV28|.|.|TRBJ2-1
TGTGCCAGCAGGCCGGGCCGGAGGAGCTCTAGTGATGAGCAGTTCTTC
CASRPGRRSSSDEQFF
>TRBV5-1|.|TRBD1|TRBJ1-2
TGCGCCAGCAGCTTGGACAGGGGCGGCTATGGCTACACCTTC
CASSLDRGGYGYTF
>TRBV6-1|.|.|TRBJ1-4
TGTGCCAGCAGTGAACAGGTGGAAAAACTGTTTTTT
CASSEQVEKLFF
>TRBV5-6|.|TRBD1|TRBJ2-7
TGTGCCAGCAGCTTCAAGGGACAGGGTGGTGACGAGCAGTACTTC
CASSFKGQGGDEQYF
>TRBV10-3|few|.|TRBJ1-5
TGTGCCATCAGTGGGGCGTCAGATCAGCCCCAGCATTTT
CAISGASDQPQHF
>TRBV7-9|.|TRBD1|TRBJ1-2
TGTGCCAGCAGCCACCCCGACAGGGATAACTATGGCTACACCTTC
CASSHPDRDNYGYTF
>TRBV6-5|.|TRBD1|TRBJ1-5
TGTGCCAGCATTAAAGACAGGGAGAATCAGCCCCAGCATTTT
CASIKDRENQPQHF
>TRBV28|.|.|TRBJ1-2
TGTGCCAGCAGTTTGTCGAGGTCTTATGGCTACACCTTC
CASSLSRSYGYTF
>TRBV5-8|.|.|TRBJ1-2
TGTGCCAGCAGCTTGACAGCAATCTATGGCTACACCTTC
CASSLTAIYGYTF
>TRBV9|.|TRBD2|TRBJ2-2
TGTGCCAGCAGCCCTAGCGGGGCGAACACCGGGGAGCTGTTTTTT
CASSPSGANTGELFF
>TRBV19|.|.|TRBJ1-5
TGTGCCAGTAGTATACCGGGACACTCCAATCAGCCCCAGCATTTT
CASSIPGHSNQPQHF
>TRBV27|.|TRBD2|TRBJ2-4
TGTGCCAGCAGTTTCTCTAGCGGGATGGGGAACATTCAGTACTTC
CASSFSSGMGNIQYF
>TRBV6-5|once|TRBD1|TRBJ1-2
TGTGCCAGCAGCGGACAGGGCACTAACTATGGCTACACCTTC
CASSGQGTNYGYTF
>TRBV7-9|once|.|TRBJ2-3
TGTGCCAGCAGCTTAGCAGTGTTACTAGGGACAGATACGCAGTATTTT
CASSLAVLLGTDTQYF
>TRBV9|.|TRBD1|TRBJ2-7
TGTGCCAGCAGCGTCGGACAGGGCCGAGCCTACGAGCAGTACTTC
CASSVGQGRAYEQYF
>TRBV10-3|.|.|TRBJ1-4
TGTGCCATCAGTGAGGGGGATTTGGACAGCCTGGCGGCTAATGAAAAACTGTTTTTT
CAISEGDLDSLAANEKLFF
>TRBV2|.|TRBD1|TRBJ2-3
TGTGCCAGCAGTGGACAGGGTATGGGAGATACGCAGTATTTT
CASSGQGMGDTQYF
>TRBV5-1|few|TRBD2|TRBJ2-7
TGCGCCAGCAGCAGTCGACTAGCGGGCCTAAACTACGAGCAGTACTTC
CASSSRLAGLNYEQYF
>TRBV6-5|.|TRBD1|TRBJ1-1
TGTGCCAGCAGTAAACCGGGACAGGTCGCTTTCTTT
CASSKPGQVAFF
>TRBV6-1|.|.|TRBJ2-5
TGTGCCAGCAGTGAACCAGGACGCGGGGCGAAGACCCAGTACTTC
CASSEPGRGAKTQYF
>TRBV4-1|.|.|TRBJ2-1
TGCGCCAGCGGGAGGTCCTACAATGAGCAGTTCTTC
CASGRSYNEQFF
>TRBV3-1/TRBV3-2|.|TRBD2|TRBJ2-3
TGTGCCAGCAGTCGACTAGCCCAAGGAAGGCAGTATTTT
CASSRLAQGRQYF
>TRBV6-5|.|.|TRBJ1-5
TGTGCCAGCAGTTACTCGAGGGATAATCAGCCCCAGCATTTT
CASSYSRDNQPQHF
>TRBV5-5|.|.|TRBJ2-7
TGTGCCAGCAGCATACTCCTCTACGAGCAGTACTTC
CASSILLYEQYF
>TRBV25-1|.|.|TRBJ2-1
TGTGCCAGCAGTGAATGGGGCAGGGGAGTTGATGAGCAGTTCTTC
CASSEWGRGVDEQFF
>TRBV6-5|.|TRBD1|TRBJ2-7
TGTGCCAGCTCCAGATCGGGACAGGGGGTTTACGAGCAGTACTTC
CASSRSGQGVYEQYF
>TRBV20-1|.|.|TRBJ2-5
TGCAGTGCTAGTTCAATCGGAGAGACCCAGTACTTC
CSASSIGETQYF
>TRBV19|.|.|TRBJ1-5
TGTGCCAGTAGTTCCAACCGAGATAGCAATCAGCCCCAGCATTTT
CASSSNRDSNQPQHF
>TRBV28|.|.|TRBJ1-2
TGTGCCAGCAGTTTATGGGCAGTGCCGAACTATGGCTACACCTTC
CASSLWAVPNYGYTF
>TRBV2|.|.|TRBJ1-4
TGTGCCAGCAGTACACAGGACCGAGGTGAAAAACTGTTTTTT
CASSTQDRGEKLFF
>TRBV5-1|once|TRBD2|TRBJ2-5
TGCGCCAGCAGCTTCCTAGACAGGGGCCTAGCGGGAGGTGCCCCCGAGACCCAGTACTTC
CASSFLDRGLAGGAPETQYF
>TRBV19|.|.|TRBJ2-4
TGTGCCAGTAGTAACCTTAACAGGGAAAAGGGGGAAAACATTCAGTACTTC
CASSNLNREKGENIQYF
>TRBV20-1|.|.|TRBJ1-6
TGCAGTGCTAGTGGCCCGAGTAATTCACCCCTCCACTTT
CSASGPSNSPLHF
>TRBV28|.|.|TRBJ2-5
TGTGCCAGCAGTTTATACAGGGCGAGGGAGACCCAGTACTTC
CASSLYRARETQYF